This T cell receptor beta chain appears in the sequencing data of a study of vaccination and CD4 T cells after COVID-19. About the study: Every participant was given two doses of BNT162b2 or mRNA-1273 vaccine. Whole-study results and caveats: In convalescent patients, 304 of 307 vaccine-specific clones were spike mono-reactive.

Treatment described: approximately 10-day PBMC culture with coronavirus spike peptide pools or control peptides (ViraFEST assay). One should note that the unexposed donor's CD4+ T cells were collected before the COVID-19 pandemic (2011-2018). Testing used SARS-CoV-2 S/N and four cold-coronavirus spikes on unexposed-donor CD4+ T cells, cells permitting. Researchers used the Oncomine TCR Beta short-read assay to sequence DNA from cultured CD4+ T cells. Genomic DNA from cultured CD4+ T cells was extracted. TCRdb redid the calling of the PCR reads with MiXCR, one entry per CDR3 protein. The sample has approximately 10,000 distinct CDR3 sequences; around half are singletons. Concerning this clonotype itself: The antigen is undetermined.

Germline CDR1 is SQVTM and CDR2 is ANQGSEA. CDR3 length: 14 amino acids. V shed 6 bases and J 5 bases; nucleotides not matched to a gene: 10. Sample: CD4+ T cells from blood, cultured in vitro. The clonotype originates from a human donor in good health. The chain joins TRBV29-1 to TRBJ2-5; 9 bases align to TRBD1. CDR3 coding DNA: TGCAGCGTCCCGACAGGGGGGATTGCCGAGACCCAGTACTTC. Its protein is CSVPTGGIAETQYF.